The subject of this entry is one TCR beta chain. No antigen is known for it. These data are taken from a study of shared clonotypes between healthy human individuals. General study findings and limits: The generation probabilities recorded for non-shared clonotypes fell below those of clonotypes shared by all four donors.

Deep-level assay runs were performed. As handled by the study authors: Because ImmunoSEQ provided only junction sequences with no quality scores, the filtering differed. The method was immunoSEQ multiplex PCR; TCRdb's version includes in-frame clones alone and lacks a portion of them. From that table come the V and J calls and clone size; the DNA was used to work out D and trimming. There are roughly 2 million clones in the sample; 90% to 96% occur only once, and 0.1% to 0.15% lies in the top ten. CDR3 length: 15 amino acids. The V gene's germline CDR1 is SGHAT and CDR2 FQDESV (reference sequence). V dropped 0 bases and J dropped 1; count of bases not matched to a gene: 1.

The chain recombines TRBV11-1 with TRBJ2-3; 7 bases map to TRBD2. The sequence came from a man younger than 30 in good health. Sequencing was performed on naive CD4+ T cells sorted from blood. Regarding subset: CD45RA+ positively selected. CDR3 residues: CASSLARGGTDTQYF. CDR3 nucleotide sequence: TGTGCCAGCAGCTTAGCACGGGGGGGCACAGATACGCAGTATTTT.